The clone carrying this T cell receptor beta chain was observed at least ten times. The antigen is unknown. These data originate in a study of early T cells in non-severe SARS-CoV-2 infection. Study at large: Sequencing of bulk RNA from unsorted whole blood was done, without chain pairing. General study points: Private and CD4 specificities were missed by VDJdb matching, which favored anti-spike CD8 responses.

The CDR3 loop spans 15 amino acids. V lost 7 bases, J lost 5 bases, and 10 bases stayed unmatched. Germline V lookup: CDR1 MNHEY, CDR2 SVGAGI. Each cDNA molecule carried a unique molecular identifier. TCRdb re-called the 5' RACE reads with MiXCR, one entry per CDR3 protein. The table includes 50,000 to 70,000 distinct CDR3 sequences, 5.9% detected once. This receptor was identified in an adult who was a healthcare worker with PCR-confirmed SARS-CoV-2 infection or an uninfected control (not recorded which). The sequencing here drew on whole blood, taken at baseline. The V call is TRBV6-5, the J call TRBJ2-7; 11 positions match TRBD2. CDR3 in DNA: TGTGCCAGCACTGTTTCTAGCGGGAGGATCAACGAGCAGTACTTC. Its translation: CASTVSSGRINEQYF.